The 13 T cell receptor beta chains in this list originate from one sample, sequenced in a study of PD-L1 blockade in urothelial cancer. Indicated time point: peripheral blood 6 weeks after treatment start. Clones were sequenced by immunoSEQ multiplex PCR, and TCRdb holds only the in-frame ones, with some missing. The data contain some 120,000 clones, approximately 90% of them singletons. Material: PBMCs, obtained around atezolizumab (anti-PD-L1) treatment. The receptors were sampled from a man aged 60 to 75 with urothelial cancer.

The V call is TRBV1, the J call TRBJ2-3; the D call TRBD1 from the table was never checked on the DNA. TRBV1 is a documented pseudogene. The CDR3 spans 17 residues. CDR3 loop: CTSSHARGDRRTDTQYF. CDR3 bases: TGCACCAGCAGCCACGCTCGGGGGGACAGGCGCACAGATACGCAGTATTTT.

This clone was recorded once. This CDR3 reads CASSKKGGDTEAFF. The CDR3 DNA is TGTGCCAGCAGCAAAAAAGGGGGAGACACTGAAGCTTTCTTT. The chain carries TRBV9 and TRBJ1-1; a possible D gene is TRBD1 (6 bases). V was clipped by 4 bases and J by 3 bases, with 13 bases between them. CDR3 length: 14 residues. Germline V gene data show CDR1 as SGDLS and CDR2 as YYNGEE.

This chain links TRBV7-2 with TRBJ1-5; a possible D gene is TRBD1 (5 bases). This CDR3 is built from 13 residues. Trimming took off 5 bases at V and 3 bases at J, with 8 bases between the two ends. Germline-derived CDR1 and CDR2 are SGHTA and FQGNSA. This chain's CDR3 is CASSPRVNQPQHF. The CDR3 DNA reads as TGTGCCAGCAGCCCCAGGGTCAATCAGCCCCAGCATTTT. Using reference TRBV7-2 and TRBJ1-5 for the parts outside the CDR3, the full variable domain is GAGVSQSPSNKVTEKGKDVELRCDPISGHTALYWYRQSLGQGLEFLIYFQGNSAPDKSGLPSDRFSAERTGGSVSTLTIQRTQQEDSAVYLCASSPRVNQPQHFGDGTRLSIL.

V usage is TRBV18 and J usage is TRBJ1-2, with TRBD1 as a possible D gene (6 bases). V was cut by 2 bases and J by 4 bases, with 17 bases left in between. This CDR3 region has 16 residues. The V gene's germline CDR1 is KGHSH and CDR2 LQKENI. The CDR3 loop is CASSPVLQGGFYGYTF. CDR3 nucleotides: TGTGCCAGCTCACCAGTTTTACAGGGCGGCTTCTATGGCTACACCTTC.

This rearrangement joins TRBV2 to TRBJ1-2; 7 bases match TRBD1. The germline V gene encodes CDR1 SNHLY and CDR2 FYNNEI. The CDR3 has 17 amino acids. J gave up 4 bases and V 2 bases, and 13 bases lay outside the gene matches. CDR3 loop: CASSERRGGGEGYGYTF. CDR3 sequence (DNA): TGTGCCAGCAGTGAAAGACGAGGAGGGGGCGAAGGCTATGGCTACACCTTC.

The chain combines TRBV5-1 with TRBJ1-3, with 12 bases lining up with TRBD1. The CDR3 spans 24 residues. Germline trimming cut 0 bases from V and 0 bases from J; bases unmatched to any gene: 22. Germline V CDR1 and CDR2: SGHRS, YFSETQ. The CDR3 region is CASSLVFMLGQGAHLILSGNTIYF. As DNA, the CDR3 is TGCGCCAGCAGCTTGGTGTTTATGCTGGGACAGGGGGCGCATCTCATACTCTCTGGAAACACCATATATTTT.

V is TRBV6-5 and J is TRBJ1-2, with D perhaps TRBD1 (5 bases). Looked up from germline, CDR1 is MNHEY and CDR2 is SVGAGI. V lost 8 bases, J lost 0 bases, and 10 bases lay in between. There are 13 residues in the CDR3. The CDR3 DNA is TGTGCCAGCCACTCGACAGCTAACTATGGCTACACCTTC. Encoded protein: CASHSTANYGYTF.

The genes are TRBV6-1 and TRBJ2-1; TRBD2 matches 7 bases. CDR1 and CDR2 (germline): MNHNS, SASEGT. The CDR3 spans 14 residues. The V and J ends lost 6 bases and 7 bases, in that order; junction bases with no gene match: 9. The CDR3 reads CASSRDYGLNEQFF. The CDR3 nucleotides read TGTGCCAGCAGCCGGGACTACGGGCTTAATGAGCAGTTCTTC.

This clone was seen once. V is TRBV6-5 and J is TRBJ1-4; TRBD1 matches 9 bases. The CDR3 extends over 15 amino acids. CDR1 is MNHEY, CDR2 SVGAGI, per germline. Unmatched junction bases numbered 6, after V lost 8 bases and J lost 2 bases. The CDR3 coding sequence is TGTGCCAGCGGACAGGGGTGGATTACTAATGAAAAACTGTTTTTT. Translation gives CASGQGWITNEKLFF.

CDR3 sequence: CASTGSSDEQFF. The CDR3 nucleotides are TGTGCCAGTACGGGATCAAGCGATGAGCAGTTCTTC. The chain couples TRBV19 to TRBJ2-1; D might be TRBD2 (5 bases). In germline, CDR1 is LNHDA, CDR2 SQIVND (reference sequence). Trimming took off 7 bases at V and 8 bases at J, with 12 bases between the two ends. This CDR3 is 12 amino acids long.

With respect to this clone: The identical CDR3 is also encoded by other nucleotide sequences in the sample. The V and J genes are TRBV28 and TRBJ2-7, with 10 positions matching TRBD1. Trimming removed 4 bases from V and 3 bases from J; junction bases left unmatched: 6. The CDR3 is 15 amino acids. Germline assignment: CDR1 MDHEN and CDR2 SYDVKM. CDR3 nucleotide sequence: TGTGCCAGCAGTTCGCCGGGACAGGGGAGCTACGAGCAGTACTTC. Translating gives CASSSPGQGSYEQYF.

The J gene is TRBJ1-5, the V gene TRBV11-2; TRBD1 might be the D (5 bases). The germline CDR1 and CDR2 sequences are SGHAT and FQNNGV. The CDR3 sequence is 13 residues long. With 2 bases removed from V and 7 bases from J, the gap between germline ends came to 9 bases. The CDR3 here is CASSLNRRQPQHF. CDR3 sequence (DNA): TGTGCCAGCAGCTTAAACAGGCGGCAGCCCCAGCATTTT.

CDR3 sequence: CASSWEGGTLYEQYF. CDR3 DNA: TGTGCCAGCAGCTGGGAGGGCGGGACCCTCTACGAGCAGTACTTC. This chain links TRBV7-8 with TRBJ2-7; 7 bases agree with TRBD2. This CDR3 comprises 15 residues. In germline, CDR1 is SGHVS, CDR2 FQNEAQ. J was trimmed by 3 bases and V by 4 bases; bases with no gene match: 9.